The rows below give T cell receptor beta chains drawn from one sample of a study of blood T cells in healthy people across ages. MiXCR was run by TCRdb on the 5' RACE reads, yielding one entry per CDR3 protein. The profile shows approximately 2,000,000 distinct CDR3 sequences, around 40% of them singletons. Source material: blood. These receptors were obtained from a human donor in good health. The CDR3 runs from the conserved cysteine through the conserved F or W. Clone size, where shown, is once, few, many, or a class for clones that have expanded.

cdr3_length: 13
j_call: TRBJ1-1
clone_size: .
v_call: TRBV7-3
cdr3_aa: CASSFERTTEAFF

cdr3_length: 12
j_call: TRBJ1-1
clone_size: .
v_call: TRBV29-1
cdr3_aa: CSGLQGGTEAFF

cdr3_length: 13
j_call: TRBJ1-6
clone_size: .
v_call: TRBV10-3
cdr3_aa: CATQDRENSPLHF

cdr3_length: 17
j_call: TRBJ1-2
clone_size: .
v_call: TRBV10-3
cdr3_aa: CAISESNRPGQNYGYTF

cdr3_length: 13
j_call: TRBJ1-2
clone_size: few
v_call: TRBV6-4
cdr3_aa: CASSMTGTYGYTF

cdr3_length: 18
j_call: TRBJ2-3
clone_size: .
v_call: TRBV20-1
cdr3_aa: CSASSPGTNNFFSDTQYF

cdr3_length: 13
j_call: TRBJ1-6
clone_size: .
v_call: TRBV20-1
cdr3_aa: CSASNGGVSPLHF

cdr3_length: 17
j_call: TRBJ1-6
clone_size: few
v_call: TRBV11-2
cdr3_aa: CASSWGGAAVYNSPLHF

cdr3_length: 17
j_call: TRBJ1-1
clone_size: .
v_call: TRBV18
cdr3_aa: CASSPNAGIPGGGEAFF

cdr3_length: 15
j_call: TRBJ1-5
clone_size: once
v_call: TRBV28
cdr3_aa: CASSRSTGIYQPQHF

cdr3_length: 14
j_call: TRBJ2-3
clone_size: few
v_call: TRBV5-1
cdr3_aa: CATSSRGGADTQYF

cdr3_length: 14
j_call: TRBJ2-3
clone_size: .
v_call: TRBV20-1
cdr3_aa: CSASEDRVLDTQYF

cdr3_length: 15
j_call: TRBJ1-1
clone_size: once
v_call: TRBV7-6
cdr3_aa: CARSLIPGRNTEAFF

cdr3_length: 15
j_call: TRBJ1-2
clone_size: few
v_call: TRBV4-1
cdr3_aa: CASSPRRRANYGYTF

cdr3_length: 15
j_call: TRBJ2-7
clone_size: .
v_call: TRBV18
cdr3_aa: CASSPIGGAFSEQYF

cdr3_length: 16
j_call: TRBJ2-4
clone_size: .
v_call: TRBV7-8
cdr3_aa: CASSRRTSGGVVEQYF

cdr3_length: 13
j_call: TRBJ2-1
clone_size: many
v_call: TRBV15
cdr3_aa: CATSRAIGDLPFF

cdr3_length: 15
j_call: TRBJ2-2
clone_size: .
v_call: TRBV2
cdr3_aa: CASSEAAKGPGELFF

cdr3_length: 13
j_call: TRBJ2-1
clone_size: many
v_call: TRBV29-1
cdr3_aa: CSVGFGVGNEQFF

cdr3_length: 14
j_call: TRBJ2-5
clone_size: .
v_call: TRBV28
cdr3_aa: CASSNAGGSETQYF

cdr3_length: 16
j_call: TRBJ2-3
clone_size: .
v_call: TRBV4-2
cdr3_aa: CASSRPSGEGTDTQYF

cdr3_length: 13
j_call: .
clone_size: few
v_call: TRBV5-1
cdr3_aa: CASSLSANYEQYF

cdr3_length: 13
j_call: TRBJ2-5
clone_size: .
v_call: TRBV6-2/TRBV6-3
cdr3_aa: CASRTHRGETQYF

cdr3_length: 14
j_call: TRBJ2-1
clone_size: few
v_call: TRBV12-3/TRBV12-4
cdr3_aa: CASSYWDRVNEQFF

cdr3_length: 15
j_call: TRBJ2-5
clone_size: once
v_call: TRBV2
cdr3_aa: CASRAGPSSDQTQYF

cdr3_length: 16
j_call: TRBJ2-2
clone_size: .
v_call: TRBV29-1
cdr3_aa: CSVLLAQGVLPGELFF

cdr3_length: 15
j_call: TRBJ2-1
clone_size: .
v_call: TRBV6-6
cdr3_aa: CASRREGGSYNEQFF

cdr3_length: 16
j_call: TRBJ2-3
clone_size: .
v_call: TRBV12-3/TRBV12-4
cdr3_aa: CASSIVGGVGTDTQYF

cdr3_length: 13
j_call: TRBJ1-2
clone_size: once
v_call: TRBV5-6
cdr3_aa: CASSIPGVYGYTF

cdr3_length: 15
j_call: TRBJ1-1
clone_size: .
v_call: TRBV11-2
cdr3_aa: CASSPIQGRNTEAFF

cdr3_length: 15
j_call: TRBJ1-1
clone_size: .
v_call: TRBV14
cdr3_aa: CASSRTGFMNTEAFF

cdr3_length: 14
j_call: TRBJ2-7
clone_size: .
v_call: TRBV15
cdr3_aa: CATSRGEGFYEQYF

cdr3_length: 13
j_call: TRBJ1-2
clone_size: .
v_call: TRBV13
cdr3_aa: CASSLRAFDGYTF

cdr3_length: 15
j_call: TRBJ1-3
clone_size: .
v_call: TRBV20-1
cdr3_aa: CSARDMGSSGNTIYF

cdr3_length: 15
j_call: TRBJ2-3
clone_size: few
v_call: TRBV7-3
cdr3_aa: CASSLYGGGGDTQYF

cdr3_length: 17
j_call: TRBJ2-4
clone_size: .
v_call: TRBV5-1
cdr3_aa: CASNPAARGLAKNIQYF

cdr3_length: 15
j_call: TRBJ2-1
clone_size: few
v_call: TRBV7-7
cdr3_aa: CASSLGSNRHNEQFF

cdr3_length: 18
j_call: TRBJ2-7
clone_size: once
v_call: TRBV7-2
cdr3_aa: CASSHDSGGFLSSYEQYF

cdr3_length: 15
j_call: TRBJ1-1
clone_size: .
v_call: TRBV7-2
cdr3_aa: CASSLRLGGLAEAFF

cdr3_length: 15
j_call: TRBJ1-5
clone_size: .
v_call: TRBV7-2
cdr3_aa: CASSQRGEAVQPQHF

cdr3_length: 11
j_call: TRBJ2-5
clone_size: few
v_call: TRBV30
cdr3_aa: CACFSQETQYF